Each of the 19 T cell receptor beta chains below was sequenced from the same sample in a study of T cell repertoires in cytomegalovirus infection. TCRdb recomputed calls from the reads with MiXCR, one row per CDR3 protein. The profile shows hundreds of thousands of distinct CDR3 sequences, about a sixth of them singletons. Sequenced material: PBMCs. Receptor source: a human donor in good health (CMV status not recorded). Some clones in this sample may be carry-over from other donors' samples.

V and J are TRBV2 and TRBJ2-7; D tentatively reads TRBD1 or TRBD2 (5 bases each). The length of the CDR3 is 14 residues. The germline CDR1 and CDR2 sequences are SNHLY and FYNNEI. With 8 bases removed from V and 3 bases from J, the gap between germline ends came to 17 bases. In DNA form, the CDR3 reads TGTGCCAGCGAGGCAGGGACCTCTCTCTACGAGCAGTACTTC. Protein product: CASEAGTSLYEQYF.

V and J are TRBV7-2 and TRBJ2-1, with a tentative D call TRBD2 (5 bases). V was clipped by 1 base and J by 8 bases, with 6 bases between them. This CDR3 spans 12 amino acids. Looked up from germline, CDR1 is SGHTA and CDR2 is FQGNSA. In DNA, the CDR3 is TGTGCCAGCAGCTTAGGAGGGTATGAGCAGTTCTTC. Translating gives CASSLGGYEQFF.

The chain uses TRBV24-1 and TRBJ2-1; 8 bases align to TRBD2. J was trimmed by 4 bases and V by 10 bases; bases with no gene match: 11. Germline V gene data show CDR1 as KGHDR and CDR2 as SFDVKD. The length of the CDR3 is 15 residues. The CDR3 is CATSDFGGVYNEQFF. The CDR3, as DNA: TGTGCCACTTCTGATTTCGGGGGGGTATACAATGAGCAGTTCTTC.

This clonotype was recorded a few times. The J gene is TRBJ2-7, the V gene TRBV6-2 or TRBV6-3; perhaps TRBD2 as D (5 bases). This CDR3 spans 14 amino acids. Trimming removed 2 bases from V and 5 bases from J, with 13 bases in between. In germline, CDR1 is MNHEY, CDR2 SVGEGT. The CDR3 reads CASSYESSRHEQYF. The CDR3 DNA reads TGTGCCAGCAGTTACGAATCTAGCCGCCACGAGCAGTACTTC.

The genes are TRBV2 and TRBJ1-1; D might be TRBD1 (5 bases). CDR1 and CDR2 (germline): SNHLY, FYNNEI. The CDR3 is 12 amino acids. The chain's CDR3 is CVVIQGYTEAFF. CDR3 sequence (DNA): TGTGTCGTAATCCAGGGCTACACTGAAGCTTTCTTT.

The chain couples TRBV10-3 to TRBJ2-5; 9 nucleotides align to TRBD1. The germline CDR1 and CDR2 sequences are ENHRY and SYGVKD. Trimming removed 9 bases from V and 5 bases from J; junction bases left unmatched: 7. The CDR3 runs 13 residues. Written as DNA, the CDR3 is TGTGCCATGGGACAGGGCATCAGGGAGACCCAGTACTTC. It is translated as CAMGQGIRETQYF.

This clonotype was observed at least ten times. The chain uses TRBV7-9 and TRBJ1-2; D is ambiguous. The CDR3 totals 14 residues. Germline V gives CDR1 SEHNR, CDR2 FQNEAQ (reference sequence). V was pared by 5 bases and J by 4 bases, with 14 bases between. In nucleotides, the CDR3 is TGTGCCAGCAGCCCCGTCGGCCAGGCCTATGGCTACACCTTC. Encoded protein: CASSPVGQAYGYTF.

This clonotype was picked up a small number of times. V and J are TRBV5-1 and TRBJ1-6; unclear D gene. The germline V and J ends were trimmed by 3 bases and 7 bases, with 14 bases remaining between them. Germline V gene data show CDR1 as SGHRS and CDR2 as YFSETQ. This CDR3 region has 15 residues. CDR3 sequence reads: CASSSNPVGNSPLHF. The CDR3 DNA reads TGCGCCAGCAGCTCCAACCCAGTGGGGAATTCACCCCTCCACTTT.

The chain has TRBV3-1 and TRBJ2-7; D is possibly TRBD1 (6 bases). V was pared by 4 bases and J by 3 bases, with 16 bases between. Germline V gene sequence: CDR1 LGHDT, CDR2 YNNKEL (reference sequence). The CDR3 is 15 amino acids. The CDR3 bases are TGTGCCAGCAGCCTCTGGGGGCGACGGGGCTACGAGCAGTACTTC. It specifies CASSLWGRRGYEQYF.

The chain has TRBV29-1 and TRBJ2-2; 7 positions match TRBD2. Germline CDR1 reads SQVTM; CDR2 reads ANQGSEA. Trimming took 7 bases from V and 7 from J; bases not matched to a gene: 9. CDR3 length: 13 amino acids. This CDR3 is CSAEAGKGGELFF. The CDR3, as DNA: TGCAGCGCAGAAGCGGGGAAGGGCGGGGAGCTGTTTTTT.

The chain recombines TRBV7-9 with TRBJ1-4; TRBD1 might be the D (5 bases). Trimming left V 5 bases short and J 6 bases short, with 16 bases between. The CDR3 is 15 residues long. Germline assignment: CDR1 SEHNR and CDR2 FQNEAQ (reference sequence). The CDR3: CASSATRDKDEKLFF. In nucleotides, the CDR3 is TGTGCCAGCAGCGCCACCAGGGATAAGGATGAAAAACTGTTTTTT.

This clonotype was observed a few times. The CDR3 bases are TGTGCCAGCAGTCTTCAGGGAGGGGATGAAAAACTGTTTTTT. It translates to CASSLQGGDEKLFF. V is TRBV6-6 and J is TRBJ1-4; perhaps TRBD1 as D (5 bases). Germline V gene lookup returns CDR1 MNHNY and CDR2 SVGAGI (reference sequence). The CDR3 is 14 residues long. V lost 5 bases, J lost 6 bases, and 13 bases lay in between.

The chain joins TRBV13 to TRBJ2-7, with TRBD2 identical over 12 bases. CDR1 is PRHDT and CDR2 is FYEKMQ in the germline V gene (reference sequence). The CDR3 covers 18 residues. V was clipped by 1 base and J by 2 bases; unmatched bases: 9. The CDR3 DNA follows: TGTGCCAGCAGCTTAGTGCGGCTAGCGGGGGGGCCGACCTACGAGCAGTACTTC. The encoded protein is CASSLVRLAGGPTYEQYF.

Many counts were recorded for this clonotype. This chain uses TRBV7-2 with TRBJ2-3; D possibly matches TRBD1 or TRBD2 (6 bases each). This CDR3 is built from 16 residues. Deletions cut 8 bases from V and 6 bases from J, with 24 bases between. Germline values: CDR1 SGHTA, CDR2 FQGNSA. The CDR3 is CASAPQGRGTSDTQYF. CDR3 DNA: TGTGCCAGCGCCCCTCAGGGACGGGGGACAAGCGATACGCAGTATTTT.

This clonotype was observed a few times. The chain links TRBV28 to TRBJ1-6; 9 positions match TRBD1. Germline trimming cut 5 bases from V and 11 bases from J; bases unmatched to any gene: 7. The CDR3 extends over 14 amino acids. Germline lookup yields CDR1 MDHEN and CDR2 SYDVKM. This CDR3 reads CASSPWDRVAPLHF. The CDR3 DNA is TGTGCCAGCAGTCCATGGGACAGGGTCGCACCCCTCCACTTT. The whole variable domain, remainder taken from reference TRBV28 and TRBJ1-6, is DVKVTQSSRYLVKRTGEKVFLECVQDMDHENMFWYRQDPGLGLRLIYFSYDVKMKEKGDIPEGYSVSREKKERFSLILESASTNQTSMYLCASSPWDRVAPLHFGNGTRLTVT.

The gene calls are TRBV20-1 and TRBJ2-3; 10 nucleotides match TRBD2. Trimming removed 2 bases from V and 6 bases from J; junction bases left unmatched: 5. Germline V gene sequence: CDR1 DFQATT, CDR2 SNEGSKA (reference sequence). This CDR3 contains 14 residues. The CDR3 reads CSARNSGGEDTQYF. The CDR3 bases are TGCAGTGCTAGAAACAGCGGGGGGGAGGATACGCAGTATTTT.

CDR3 in amino acids: CASSLTDTFGNTIYF. The CDR3 bases are TGTGCCAGCAGCTTGACGGACACCTTCGGAAACACCATATATTTT. The chain couples TRBV5-6 to TRBJ1-3; TRBD1 might be the D (5 bases). Germline V gene sequence: CDR1 SGHDT, CDR2 YYEEEE. The V end was cut by 1 base, the J end by 4 bases, with 12 bases between. The CDR3 loop spans 15 amino acids. Complete variable domain (other parts from reference TRBV5-6 and TRBJ1-3): DAGVTQSPTHLIKTRGQQVTLRCSPKSGHDTVSWYQQALGQGPQFIFQYYEEEERQRGNFPDRFSGHQFPNYSSELNVNALLLGDSALYLCASSLTDTFGNTIYFGEGSWLTVV.

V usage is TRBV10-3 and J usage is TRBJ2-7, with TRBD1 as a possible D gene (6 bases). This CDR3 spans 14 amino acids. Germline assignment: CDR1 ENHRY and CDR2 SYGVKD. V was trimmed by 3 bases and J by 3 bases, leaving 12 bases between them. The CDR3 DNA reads TGTGCCATCAGTGATTCCAGGGGCGACTACGAGCAGTACTTC. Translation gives CAISDSRGDYEQYF.

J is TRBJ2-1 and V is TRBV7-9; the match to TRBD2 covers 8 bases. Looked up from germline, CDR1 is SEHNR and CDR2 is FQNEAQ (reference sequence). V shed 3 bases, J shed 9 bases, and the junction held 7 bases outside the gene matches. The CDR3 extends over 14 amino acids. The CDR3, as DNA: TGTGCCAGCAGCTTGGGACTAGTACTCGGTGAGCAGTTCTTC. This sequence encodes CASSLGLVLGEQFF. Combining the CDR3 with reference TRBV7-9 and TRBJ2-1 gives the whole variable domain DTGVSQNPRHKITKRGQNVTFRCDPISEHNRLYWYRQTLGQGPEFLTYFQNEAQLEKSRLLSDRFSAERPKGSFSTLEIQRTEQGDSAMYLCASSLGLVLGEQFFGPGTRLTVL.